The sequence of this T cell receptor beta chain was determined in a study of blood T cell repertoires in COVID-19 (dated by TCRdb to 2020 to 2022). About the investigation overall: Collaborator samples came from the United States, Italy and Spain and covered acute and convalescent phases of COVID-19. The material from the prospective study consisted of cDNA or gDNA derived from T cells, B-cell-depleted T cells, or PBMCs. Subjects who had been exposed to COVID-19, were actively infected with it, or had recovered from it provided the deeply sampled blood TCRbeta repertoires that made up the dataset. The repertoires were released in a freely available public database meant as a resource for research on the immune response to SARS-CoV-2. The samples were drawn from two sources: the first 160 participants of the ongoing ImmuneRACE study, and 1,000 to 1,500 subjects contributed by 6 global collaborators. The sample metadata nearly always contained a de-identified subject ID, COVID-19 status, age in years and sex. Where HLA class I and class II types were available, the types were taken from metadata supplied by the sample provider, not from assay-based typing.

The collaborating institutions used their own protocols to collect whole blood in K2EDTA tubes. For TCRbeta analysis, collaborators shipped samples in one of three forms: frozen whole blood, isolated PBMCs, or DNA extracted from either of those sample types. Remarks on this clone: Its antigen is not yet known. One base away there is no much larger clone; base qualities are not given.

On the study overall, not on this receptor specifically: How much clinical and demographic metadata was included differed by source and by participant, and the metadata was provided uncurated.

The immunoSEQ Assay, a bias-controlled multiplex PCR, was used to amplify TCRbeta CDR3 regions from genomic DNA. Processing in the source paper ran as follows. Nucleated cell counts per sample were estimated from amplification of reference gene primers within the assay. To quantify the absolute abundance of each unique TCRbeta CDR3 rearrangement, sequence reads were collapsed and filtered. Productive Simpson clonality was computed per sample as the square root of Simpson's diversity index over productive rearrangements. Held by TCRdb, this immuneACCESS table contains in-frame sequences only and omits some clones. Under half of the omission traces to an unresolved V gene where checked; the cause of the rest is unknown. The D gene and trimming were derived from the DNA, and the V and J assignments and clone size from that table. The sample table holds 26,000 or so clones, of which 92% were seen once. The ten top clones hold around 2.8% of the sample.

From the cysteine up to the phenylalanine, the CDR3 has a length of 14 residues. Only the CDR3 region is kept as DNA, spanning 42 bases read in frame from base 1. The germline V gene sets CDR1 to SGHRS and CDR2 to YFSETQ. V is clipped by 0 bases and J by 5 bases, and the sequence between their germline boundaries is 11 bases long. Source material: peripheral blood. In this chain, TRBV5-1 is recombined with TRBJ1-2, and possibly TRBD1, on 5 matching bases. The source of this sequence is a human donor in a cohort sampled during active COVID-19. The nucleotides are TGCGCCAGCAGCTTGGGGGGTGACAGATATGGCTACACCTTC. It codes for CASSLGGDRYGYTF.